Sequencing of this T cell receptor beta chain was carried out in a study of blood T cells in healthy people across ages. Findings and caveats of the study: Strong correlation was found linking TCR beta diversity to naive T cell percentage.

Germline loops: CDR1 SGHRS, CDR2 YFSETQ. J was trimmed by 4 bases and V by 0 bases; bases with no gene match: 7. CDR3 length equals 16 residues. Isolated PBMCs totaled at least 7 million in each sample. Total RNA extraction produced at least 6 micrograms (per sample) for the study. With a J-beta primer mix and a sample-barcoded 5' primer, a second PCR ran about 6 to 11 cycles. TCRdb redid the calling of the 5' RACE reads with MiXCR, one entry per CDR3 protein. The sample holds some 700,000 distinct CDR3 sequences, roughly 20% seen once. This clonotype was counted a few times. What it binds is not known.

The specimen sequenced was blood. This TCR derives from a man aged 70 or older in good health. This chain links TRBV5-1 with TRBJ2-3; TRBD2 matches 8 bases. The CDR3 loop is CASSLESGGTPDTQYF. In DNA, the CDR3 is TGCGCCAGCAGCTTGGAGTCGGGGGGGACTCCAGATACGCAGTATTTT.